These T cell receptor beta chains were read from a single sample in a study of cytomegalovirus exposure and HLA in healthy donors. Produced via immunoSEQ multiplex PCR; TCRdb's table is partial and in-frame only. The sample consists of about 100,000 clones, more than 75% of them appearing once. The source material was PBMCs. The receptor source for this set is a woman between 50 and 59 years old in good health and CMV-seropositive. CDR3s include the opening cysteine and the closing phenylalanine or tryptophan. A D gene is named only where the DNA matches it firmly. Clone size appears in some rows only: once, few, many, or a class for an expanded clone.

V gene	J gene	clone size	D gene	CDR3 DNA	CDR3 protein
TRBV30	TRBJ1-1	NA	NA	TGTGCCTGGAGTGTACAGAATAGGGGTAGTAACACTGAAGCTTTCTTT	CAWSVQNRGSNTEAFF
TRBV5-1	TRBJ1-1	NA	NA	TGCGCCAGCAGCTTGGTCCAGAGTGGAGGCGGCACTGAAGCTTTCTTT	CASSLVQSGGGTEAFF
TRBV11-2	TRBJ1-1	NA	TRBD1	TGTGCCAGCAGCTTAGGGGCTCCGGGACAGGGAAAGAACACTGAAGCTTTCTTT	CASSLGAPGQGKNTEAFF
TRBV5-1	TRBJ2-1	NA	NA	TGCGCCAGCAGCTTCCTGGACAAAGAGTTCAATGAGCAGTTCTTC	CASSFLDKEFNEQFF
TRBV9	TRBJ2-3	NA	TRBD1	TGTGCCAGCAGCGTAGGTAGGGGGCGAGGCACAGATACGCAGTATTTT	CASSVGRGRGTDTQYF
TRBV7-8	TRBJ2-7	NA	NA	TGTGCCAGCAGCTTAGGTGCGTACGAGCAGTACTTC	CASSLGAYEQYF
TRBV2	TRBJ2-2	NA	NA	TGTGCCAGCCGTCAGGACACAGACACCGGGGAGCTGTTTTTT	CASRQDTDTGELFF
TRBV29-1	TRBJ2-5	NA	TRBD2	TGCACCACAGGCGGGGGGACACAAGAGACCCAGTACTTC	CTTGGGTQETQYF
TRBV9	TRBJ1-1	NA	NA	TGTGCCAGCAGCTTCGGGACACTAGATGAAGCTTTCTTT	CASSFGTLDEAFF
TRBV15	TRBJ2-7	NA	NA	TGTGCCACCAGCAGTGATACACAGGGAACCGAGCAGTACTTC	CATSSDTQGTEQYF
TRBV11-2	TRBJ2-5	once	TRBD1	TGTGCCAGCAGCTTATTACCTCCATCCGGGACAGGGGGCGGAGAGACCCAGTACTTC	CASSLLPPSGTGGGETQYF
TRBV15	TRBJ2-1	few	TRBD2	TGTGCCACCAGCACTTTAGCGGGAGGGTCCTACAATGAGCAGTTCTTC	CATSTLAGGSYNEQFF
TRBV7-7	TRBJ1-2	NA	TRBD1	TGTGCTAGCAGCCCACCCTGGGACAGGGGGCGAAATATTAACTATGGCTACACCTTC	CASSPPWDRGRNINYGYTF
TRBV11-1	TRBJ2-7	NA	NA	TGTGCCAGCAGCTTATTGTCGGACAGAGAATACGAGCAGTACTTC	CASSLLSDREYEQYF
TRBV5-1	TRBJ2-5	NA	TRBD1	TGCGCCAGCAGCTTGGTAAAGACAGGGAGAGAGACCCAGTACTTC	CASSLVKTGRETQYF
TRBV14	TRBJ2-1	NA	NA	TGTGCCAGCAGCCAAGGAGGCGCCCCCGGTGAGCAGTTCTTC	CASSQGGAPGEQFF
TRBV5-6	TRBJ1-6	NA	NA	TGTGCCAGCAGCTTGAGCGCTAACGATAATTCACCCCTCCACTTT	CASSLSANDNSPLHF
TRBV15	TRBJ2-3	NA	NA	TGTGCCACCAGCAGAGATTGGGACTCTAGCCCAGATACGCAGTATTTT	CATSRDWDSSPDTQYF
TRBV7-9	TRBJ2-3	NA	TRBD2	TGTTCCAGCAGCCTGAGCGGGGGGCCTGATACGCAGTATTTT	CSSSLSGGPDTQYF
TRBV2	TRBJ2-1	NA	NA	TGTGCCAGCAGACAGGGACCCAACAATGAGCAGTTCTTC	CASRQGPNNEQFF
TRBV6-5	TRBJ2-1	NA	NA	TGTGCCAGCAGTTACGTGGGAGAGGGAAATGAGCAGTTCTTC	CASSYVGEGNEQFF
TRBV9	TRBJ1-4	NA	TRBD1	TGTGCCAGCAGCGCCCGACAGGGGGGCGAAAAACTGTTTTTT	CASSARQGGEKLFF
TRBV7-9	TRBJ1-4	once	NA	TGTTCCAGCAGCATTAGCGTCGGGCCTGCAACTAATGAAAAACTGTTTTTT	CSSSISVGPATNEKLFF
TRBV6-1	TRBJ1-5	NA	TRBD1	TGTGCCAGCAGACGGGACAGGGACAATCAGCCCCAGCATTTT	CASRRDRDNQPQHF
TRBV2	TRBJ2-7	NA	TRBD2	TGTGCCACTACGGTCGGGGGAGGGCGAAACGCGGTAAACGAGCAGTACTTC	CATTVGGGRNAVNEQYF
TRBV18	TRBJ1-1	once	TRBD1	TGTGCCAGCTCACCGACCGGGACAGGTAGAAGGAACACTGAAGCTTTCTTT	CASSPTGTGRRNTEAFF
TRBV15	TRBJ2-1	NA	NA	TGTGCCACCTGCGGAGCGAGCGGTACGAGCTCCTACAATGAGCAGTTCTTC	CATCGASGTSSYNEQFF
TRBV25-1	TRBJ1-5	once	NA	TGTGCCAGCAGTTCGCACAGGGCTAATCAGCCCCAGCATTTT	CASSSHRANQPQHF
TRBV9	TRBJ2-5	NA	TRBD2	TGTGCCAGCAGCGCCACCCCGGGGGGGGGAGAGACCCAGTACTTC	CASSATPGGGETQYF
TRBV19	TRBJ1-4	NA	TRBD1	TGTGCCAGTAGTCCGACAGGGGAGAATGAAAAACTGTTTTTT	CASSPTGENEKLFF
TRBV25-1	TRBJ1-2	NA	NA	TGTGCCAGCAGTCAACGAGGGTACGATGGCTACACCTTC	CASSQRGYDGYTF
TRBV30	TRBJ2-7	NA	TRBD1	TGTGCCTGGAAGGGAACAGGGGTAGTCTACGAGCAGTACTTC	CAWKGTGVVYEQYF
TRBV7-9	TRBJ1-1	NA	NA	TGTGCCAGCAGATATACAGGGATGAACACTGAAGCTTTCTTT	CASRYTGMNTEAFF
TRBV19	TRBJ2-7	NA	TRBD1	TGTGCCAGTAGTATAGCCGGGACAGGGTCGAACGAGCAGTACTTC	CASSIAGTGSNEQYF
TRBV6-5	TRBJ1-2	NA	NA	TGTGCCAGCACCTACCTACAGGGACACTATGGCTACACCTTC	CASTYLQGHYGYTF
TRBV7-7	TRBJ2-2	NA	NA	TGTGCTAGCACTTCTACCGGGGAGCTGTTTTTT	CASTSTGELFF
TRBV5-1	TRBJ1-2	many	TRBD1	TGCGCCAGCAGCTTGGGGGGACAGGTCGTCGACTATGGCTACACCTTC	CASSLGGQVVDYGYTF
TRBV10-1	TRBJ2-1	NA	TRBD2	TGCGCCAGCAGTGGGGCGACTAGCGGGTACAATGAGCAGTTCTTC	CASSGATSGYNEQFF
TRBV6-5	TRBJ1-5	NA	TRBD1	TGTGTCACGGGACAGGGGCAATCGCCCCAGCATTTT	CVTGQGQSPQHF
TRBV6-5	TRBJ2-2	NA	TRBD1	TGTGCCAGCAGTTCCGGACAGGGGTTGGGGGAGCTGTTTTTT	CASSSGQGLGELFF
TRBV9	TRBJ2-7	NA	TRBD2	TGTGCCAGCAGCCCTGGGACTACCTACGAGCAGTACTTC	CASSPGTTYEQYF
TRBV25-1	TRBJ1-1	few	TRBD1	TGTGCCAGCAGATCCGGGACAGGGGATCTCTTT	CASRSGTGDLF
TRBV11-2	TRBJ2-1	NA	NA	TGTGCCAGCAGCTTCTCCCAGGGGAAAATTGAGCAGTTCTTC	CASSFSQGKIEQFF
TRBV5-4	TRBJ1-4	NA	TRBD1	TGTGCCAGCAGCCAATGGACAGGGCCTAATGAAAAACTGTTTTTT	CASSQWTGPNEKLFF
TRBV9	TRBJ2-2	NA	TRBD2	TGTGCCAGCAGCGCGACTAGCGGACCTCAGGCCGGGGAGCTGTTTTTT	CASSATSGPQAGELFF
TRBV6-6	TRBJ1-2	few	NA	TGTGCCAGCAGCTCCGACAGCAACTATGGCTACACCTTC	CASSSDSNYGYTF
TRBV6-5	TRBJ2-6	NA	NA	TGTGCCAGCACCCAGAGTGCGGCTGGGGCCAACGTCCTGACTTTC	CASTQSAAGANVLTF
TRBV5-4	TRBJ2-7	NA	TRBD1	TGTGCCAGCAGCTCGCAGACAGGGCTCCGCGAGCAGTACTTC	CASSSQTGLREQYF
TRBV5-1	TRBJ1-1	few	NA	TGCGCCAGCAGCTTGGCCGCAGCAGGGTCAAACACTGAAGCTTTCTTT	CASSLAAAGSNTEAFF
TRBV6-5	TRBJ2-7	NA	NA	TGTGCCAGCAGTTCAGAGGCCCCTCCGGGGGAGCAGTACTTC	CASSSEAPPGEQYF
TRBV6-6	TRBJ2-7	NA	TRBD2	TGTGCCAGCAAGTCGGGGAGGGGCGGCGAGCAGTACTTC	CASKSGRGGEQYF
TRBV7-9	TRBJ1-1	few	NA	TGTTCCAGCAGCTTGTCTACAGGTTACACTGAAGCTTTCTTT	CSSSLSTGYTEAFF
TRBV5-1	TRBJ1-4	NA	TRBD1	TGCGCCAGCAGCGGAAGACAGGGGACTAATGAAAAACTGTTTTTT	CASSGRQGTNEKLFF